These 20 T cell receptor beta chains originate from one sample sequenced in a study of siplizumab effects on memory and regulatory T cells. Method: immunoSEQ multiplex PCR; TCRdb's copy keeps in-frame clones and lacks some. The sample lists approximately 60,000 clones, 79% occurring once. The material sequenced was memory CD4+ T cells sorted from blood. The origin of the receptors is a human donor in good health.

V gene TRBV5-4 combines with J gene TRBJ1-5; D is unclear. V lost 2 bases and J 4 bases, leaving 4 bases between the germline ends. The germline V gene encodes CDR1 SGHNT and CDR2 YYREEE (reference sequence). The CDR3 sequence is 12 residues long. In DNA form, the CDR3 reads TGTGCCAGCAGCTTCAATAATCAGCCCCAGCATTTT. Translated, it gives CASSFNNQPQHF. The complete variable domain, with remaining parts taken from reference TRBV5-4 and TRBJ1-5, reads ETGVTQSPTHLIKTRGQQVTLRCSSQSGHNTVSWYQQALGQGPQFIFQYYREEENGRGNFPPRFSGLQFPNYSSELNVNALELDDSALYLCASSFNNQPQHFGDGTRLSIL.

This clone was found once. V is TRBV7-9 and J is TRBJ1-3; D not certain. The V end lost 8 bases, the J end lost 2 bases, and 7 bases lay between the germline ends. The CDR3 length is 12 residues. Germline CDR1 and CDR2: SEHNR and FQNEAQ (reference sequence). CDR3 sequence (DNA): TGTGCCAGCCGCGGGGCTGGAAACACCATATATTTT. Protein sequence: CASRGAGNTIYF. Complete variable domain (other parts from reference TRBV7-9 and TRBJ1-3): DTGVSQNPRHKITKRGQNVTFRCDPISEHNRLYWYRQTLGQGPEFLTYFQNEAQLEKSRLLSDRFSAERPKGSFSTLEIQRTEQGDSAMYLCASRGAGNTIYFGEGSWLTVV.

CDR3 protein: CASSLNPTGGDTQYF. CDR3 DNA sequence: TGTGCCAGCAGCTTAAATCCCACAGGGGGCGATACGCAGTATTTT. The chain has TRBV5-4 and TRBJ2-3; 9 nucleotides align to TRBD1. CDR1 is SGHNT and CDR2 is YYREEE in the germline V gene (reference sequence). V lost 2 bases, J lost 6 bases, and 7 bases stayed unmatched. The CDR3 runs to 15 residues.

A word on this clone: Additional DNA sequences in this sample encode the identical CDR3. The V call is TRBV6-1, the J call TRBJ1-2; 7 bases align to TRBD1. The V gene's germline CDR1 is MNHNS and CDR2 SASEGT. The trim removed 3 bases at V and 2 bases at J, leaving 3 bases unmatched. The CDR3 has 14 residues. CDR3 amino acids: CASSDPGGNYGYTF. The DNA for the CDR3 is TGTGCCAGCAGTGACCCAGGGGGAAACTATGGCTACACCTTC.

The rearrangement uses TRBV6-6 and TRBJ2-1, with a tentative D call TRBD2 (5 bases). Per germline, CDR1 MNHNY and CDR2 SVGAGI (reference sequence). V lost 8 bases to trimming and J lost 7 bases, with 15 bases between them. The CDR3 is made up of 13 amino acids. In DNA form, the CDR3 reads TGTGCCAGCTCCATGGATGGGGAGAATGAGCAGTTCTTC. It yields the protein CASSMDGENEQFF.

The V and J genes are TRBV28 and TRBJ2-7; D is undetermined. Trimming removed 1 base at V and 8 bases at J, with 9 bases between. The CDR3 consists of 12 residues. Germline V gives CDR1 MDHEN, CDR2 SYDVKM. Here the CDR3 reads CASSLLSGKQYF. CDR3 DNA sequence: TGTGCCAGCAGTTTATTGAGTGGGAAGCAGTACTTC. The entire variable domain, with the rest obtained from reference TRBV28 and TRBJ2-7, is as follows: DVKVTQSSRYLVKRTGEKVFLECVQDMDHENMFWYRQDPGLGLRLIYFSYDVKMKEKGDIPEGYSVSREKKERFSLILESASTNQTSMYLCASSLLSGKQYFGPGTRLTVT.

The chain carries TRBV2 and TRBJ1-2; TRBD1 aligns across 8 bases. Germline V gives CDR1 SNHLY, CDR2 FYNNEI. The ends lost 7 bases at V and 10 bases at J; junction bases unmatched: 17. This CDR3 spans 15 amino acids. The CDR3, as DNA: TGTGCCAGCAATCGCTTTGGACAGGGCCCCCTTAACTACACCTTC. Amino acids: CASNRFGQGPLNYTF.

In its sample, this clone was seen a few times. V is TRBV29-1 and J is TRBJ2-1, with D perhaps matching TRBD1 (6 bases). Germline CDR1 reads SQVTM; CDR2 reads ANQGSEA. Trimming shortened V by 3 bases and J by 2 bases, and 11 bases separated the two germline ends. The CDR3 totals 14 residues. This chain's CDR3 is CSVDRGKAYNEQFF. The CDR3 coding sequence is TGCAGCGTTGATAGGGGGAAGGCCTACAATGAGCAGTTCTTC.

The chain has TRBV7-6 and TRBJ1-3; TRBD1 is a possible D gene (5 bases). Trimming pared 0 bases from V and 3 bases from J, leaving 15 bases between. The CDR3 is made up of 17 amino acids. Germline loops: CDR1 SGHVS, CDR2 FNYEAQ. This chain's CDR3 is CASSLAPGQGYGNTIYF. CDR3 sequence (DNA): TGTGCCAGCAGCTTAGCGCCTGGGCAGGGATATGGAAACACCATATATTTT. The whole variable domain, remainder taken from reference TRBV7-6 and TRBJ1-3, is GAGVSQSPRYKVTKRGQDVALRCDPISGHVSLYWYRQALGQGPEFLTYFNYEAQQDKSGLPNDRFSAERPEGSISTLTIQRTEQRDSAMYRCASSLAPGQGYGNTIYFGEGSWLTVV.

This clone was found once. In DNA form, the CDR3 reads TGTGCCAGCAGCCAAGTATCCAGCGGGGGCAACACCGGGGAGCTGTTTTTT. Translated: CASSQVSSGGNTGELFF. The chain couples TRBV4-2 to TRBJ2-2, with 8 nucleotides matching TRBD2. The germline gives CDR1 LGHNA, CDR2 YNFKEQ. The junction had 6 bases not matched to a gene; V was cut back by 1 base and J by 2 bases. CDR3 length: 17 amino acids.

V usage is TRBV28 and J usage is TRBJ2-1; 9 nucleotides align to TRBD2. CDR3 length: 17 amino acids. The J segment lost 8 bases and the V segment lost 4 bases, leaving 15 bases of the junction unmatched. Germline values: CDR1 MDHEN, CDR2 SYDVKM. For the CDR3, the DNA is TGTGCCAGCAGTTCCCAAGACGGCGGGGGGGCCATCGATGAGCAGTTCTTC. It specifies CASSSQDGGGAIDEQFF.

The chain links TRBV4-2 to TRBJ2-5; D uncertain. V was shortened by 1 base and J by 5 bases, with 14 bases between the two germline ends. CDR3 length: 15 residues. Germline V CDR1 and CDR2: LGHNA, YNFKEQ. This CDR3 reads CASSQGATTRETQYF. The CDR3 DNA follows: TGTGCCAGCAGCCAAGGGGCCACTACGCGGGAGACCCAGTACTTC.

The rearrangement links TRBV9 to TRBJ2-7, with D tentatively TRBD2 (6 bases). The CDR3 covers 15 residues. CDR1 is SGDLS, CDR2 YYNGEE, per germline. The V and J ends lost 4 bases and 3 bases respectively, with 17 bases between them. As DNA, the CDR3 is TGTGCCAGCAGCCTATCCGGGACTGGTGTCTACGAGCAGTACTTC. Protein: CASSLSGTGVYEQYF.

The genes are TRBV5-4 and TRBJ2-5; D not certain. The DNA end is more similar to TRBJ2-7, so the J call may be wrong. CDR3 length: 10 amino acids. The germline gives CDR1 SGHNT, CDR2 YYREEE (reference sequence). CDR3 DNA: TGTGCCAGCATCAGCTACGAGCAGTACTTC. It encodes CASISYEQYF.

The gene calls are TRBV5-1 and TRBJ2-7; 9 nucleotides line up with TRBD1. From germline, CDR1 is SGHRS and CDR2 YFSETQ. The CDR3 contains 12 residues. J lost 6 bases, V lost 4 bases, and 2 bases had no gene match. CDR3 coding DNA: TGCGCCAGCAGCATGGACAGGGGCGAGCAGTACTTC. As protein: CASSMDRGEQYF.

The chain carries TRBV15 and TRBJ1-1, with D maybe TRBD1 (6 bases). Trimming removed 3 bases at V and 3 bases at J, with 17 bases between. Germline assignment: CDR1 LNHNV and CDR2 YYDKDF (reference sequence). There are 16 residues in the CDR3. CDR3 region: CATSRGRNRVDTEAFF. DNA of the CDR3: TGTGCCACCAGCAGGGGGCGGAACAGGGTGGACACTGAAGCTTTCTTT. Based on the CDR3 plus reference TRBV15 and TRBJ1-1, the full variable domain is DAMVIQNPRYQVTQFGKPVTLSCSQTLNHNVMYWYQQKSSQAPKLLFHYYDKDFNNEADTPDNFQSRRPNTSFCFLDIRSPGLGDTAMYLCATSRGRNRVDTEAFFGQGTRLTVV.

This chain uses TRBV19 with TRBJ2-2; TRBD1 might be the D (6 bases). The CDR3 has 15 residues. Trimming removed 6 bases from V and 2 bases from J, with 13 bases in between. Germline lookup yields CDR1 LNHDA and CDR2 SQIVND (reference sequence). The CDR3 bases are TGTGCCAGTAGCCCCGGACAGAGCAACACCGGGGAGCTGTTTTTT. It translates to CASSPGQSNTGELFF.

The genes are TRBV10-2 and TRBJ2-1; D not resolved. V was clipped by 6 bases and J by 4 bases, with 10 bases between them. The CDR3 is 13 residues long. Germline V gene lookup returns CDR1 WSHSY and CDR2 SAAADI. The CDR3 region has the DNA TGCGCCAGCAGGTCCCGAGCGTACAATGAGCAGTTCTTC. This translates into CASRSRAYNEQFF.

This clone was counted a few times. This sequence joins TRBV7-6 and TRBJ2-6; 7 bases map to TRBD1. This CDR3 is built from 16 residues. The J segment lost 2 bases and the V segment lost 6 bases, leaving 7 bases of the junction unmatched. Looked up from germline, CDR1 is SGHVS and CDR2 is FNYEAQ. CDR3 protein: CASRSPGQTGANVLTF. The CDR3 region has the DNA TGTGCCAGCAGATCCCCGGGACAGACTGGGGCCAACGTCCTGACTTTC.

The V gene is TRBV10-3, the J gene TRBJ1-6, with D possibly matching TRBD1 (6 bases). CDR3 length: 16 amino acids. The V end was cut by 2 bases, the J end by 7 bases, with 15 bases between. CDR1 and CDR2 (germline): ENHRY, SYGVKD. The CDR3 spells CAISEPGHPANSPLHF. The CDR3 coding sequence is TGTGCCATCAGTGAGCCGGGACATCCCGCGAATTCACCCCTCCACTTT.